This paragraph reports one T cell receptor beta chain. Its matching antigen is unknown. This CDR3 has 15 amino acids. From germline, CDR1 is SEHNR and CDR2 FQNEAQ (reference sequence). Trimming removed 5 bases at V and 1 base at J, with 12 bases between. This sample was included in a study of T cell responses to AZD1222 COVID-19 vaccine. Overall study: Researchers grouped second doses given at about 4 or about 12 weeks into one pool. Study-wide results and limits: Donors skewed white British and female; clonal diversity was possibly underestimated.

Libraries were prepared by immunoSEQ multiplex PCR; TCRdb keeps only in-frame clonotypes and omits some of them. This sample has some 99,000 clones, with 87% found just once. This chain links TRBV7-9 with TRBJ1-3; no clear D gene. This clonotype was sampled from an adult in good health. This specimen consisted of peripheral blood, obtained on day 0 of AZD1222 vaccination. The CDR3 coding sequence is TGTGCCAGCAGCGAAGTTCGGAGGTCTGGAAACACCATATATTTT. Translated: CASSEVRRSGNTIYF.